This is a list of T cell receptor beta chains from one sample in a study of T cell repertoires in cytomegalovirus infection. TCRdb fed the reads into MiXCR, producing one record per CDR3 protein. This sample yields 650,000 to 850,000 distinct CDR3 sequences, of which under 35% are seen a single time; about an eighth belongs to the top ten. Their target antigens are unknown. The starting material was cultured CD8+ T cells from PBMCs, obtained from culture after CMV antigen stimulation. These receptors were collected from a human donor in good health (CMV status not recorded). Some clones in this sample may be carry-over from other donors' samples. The CDR3 runs from the conserved cysteine through the conserved F or W. Fields, in order: J gene, V gene, CDR3 protein.

>TRBJ2-2|TRBV6-6
CASSYSGTGVLTGELYF
>TRBJ1-4|TRBV20-1
CSASPLGELEKLFF
>TRBJ2-7|TRBV7-9
CASSSPGRGGLYEQYF
>TRBJ2-5|TRBV12-3/TRBV12-4
CASSLNGQGQETQYF
>TRBJ1-5|TRBV4-1
CASSQVAGRDQPQHF
>TRBJ2-1|TRBV12-3/TRBV12-4
CASIKGGGQGVRDEQFF
>TRBJ2-1|TRBV28
CASSSTRGNEQFF
>TRBJ1-1|TRBV6-2/TRBV6-3
CASSWRVSGNTEAFF
>TRBJ1-2|TRBV10-3
CAIKVGSPDYGYTF
>TRBJ1-2|TRBV7-9
CASSVGRLNYGYTF
>TRBJ2-6|TRBV2
CASSESSGTGTSGANVLTF
>TRBJ1-6|TRBV12-3/TRBV12-4
CASSWTVVSYNSPLHF
>TRBJ1-6|TRBV7-2
CSSSLAAGGRDSPLHF
>TRBJ2-3|TRBV19
CASTRDTFTDTQYF
>TRBJ1-1|TRBV7-8
CASSNTDRLNTEAFF
>TRBJ2-1|TRBV19
CASSIDPPGLARHEQFF
>TRBJ2-1|TRBV10-3
CAISESTRGDEQFF
>TRBJ1-1|TRBV7-9
CASSPRGQVREAFF
>TRBJ2-7|TRBV6-1
CASSRTAEFIYEQYF
>TRBJ2-5|TRBV6-6
CASSYQRHPQETQYF
>TRBJ2-6|TRBV7-9
CASSLARGPESSGANVLTF
>TRBJ2-5|TRBV13
CASEVAGGRETQYF